The following is a T cell receptor (beta chain) sequence with its context. The antigen remains undetermined. This CDR3 comprises 16 residues. V shed 1 base, J shed 5 bases, and the junction held 8 bases outside the gene matches. CDR1 and CDR2 (germline): SGHVS, FNYEAQ. TCRdb called the reads again in MiXCR, with one record for every CDR3 protein. The sample lists under 500,000 distinct CDR3 sequences; roughly 42% were seen once. The data belong to a study of T cell repertoires in cytomegalovirus infection. Whole-study context: Shared public TCR beta signatures pointed to both CMV infection and a matching HLA type.

The sequenced sample was cultured PBMCs, obtained from culture after CMV antigen stimulation. This TCR came from a human donor in good health (CMV status not recorded). Some clones in this sample may be carry-over from other donors' samples. The rearrangement links TRBV7-6 to TRBJ2-7; 10 nucleotides align to TRBD2. The chain's CDR3 is CASSLEVGLANDEQYF. DNA for the CDR3: TGTGCCAGCAGCTTAGAGGTGGGACTAGCGAACGACGAGCAGTACTTC.